This T cell receptor (beta chain) was obtained from a study of control samples from healthy donors and cancer patients. V was pared by 6 bases and J by 3 bases, with 4 bases of the junction left unmatched. CDR3 length: 15 amino acids. The germline gives CDR1 MRHNA, CDR2 SNTAGT. Sequencing was performed with immunoSEQ multiplex PCR; in TCRdb, only in-frame clones are kept and a portion is missing. The sample includes approximately 170,000 clones, 91% of them seen just once. The chain recombines TRBV6-4 with TRBJ2-1; TRBD1 aligns across 11 bases. Sequenced sample: blood. This sequence originates from a woman aged 25 to 39 in good health. In DNA, the CDR3 is TGTGCCAGCAGCCCCGGGACAGGGGGCTACAATGAGCAGTTCTTC. The encoded protein is CASSPGTGGYNEQFF.